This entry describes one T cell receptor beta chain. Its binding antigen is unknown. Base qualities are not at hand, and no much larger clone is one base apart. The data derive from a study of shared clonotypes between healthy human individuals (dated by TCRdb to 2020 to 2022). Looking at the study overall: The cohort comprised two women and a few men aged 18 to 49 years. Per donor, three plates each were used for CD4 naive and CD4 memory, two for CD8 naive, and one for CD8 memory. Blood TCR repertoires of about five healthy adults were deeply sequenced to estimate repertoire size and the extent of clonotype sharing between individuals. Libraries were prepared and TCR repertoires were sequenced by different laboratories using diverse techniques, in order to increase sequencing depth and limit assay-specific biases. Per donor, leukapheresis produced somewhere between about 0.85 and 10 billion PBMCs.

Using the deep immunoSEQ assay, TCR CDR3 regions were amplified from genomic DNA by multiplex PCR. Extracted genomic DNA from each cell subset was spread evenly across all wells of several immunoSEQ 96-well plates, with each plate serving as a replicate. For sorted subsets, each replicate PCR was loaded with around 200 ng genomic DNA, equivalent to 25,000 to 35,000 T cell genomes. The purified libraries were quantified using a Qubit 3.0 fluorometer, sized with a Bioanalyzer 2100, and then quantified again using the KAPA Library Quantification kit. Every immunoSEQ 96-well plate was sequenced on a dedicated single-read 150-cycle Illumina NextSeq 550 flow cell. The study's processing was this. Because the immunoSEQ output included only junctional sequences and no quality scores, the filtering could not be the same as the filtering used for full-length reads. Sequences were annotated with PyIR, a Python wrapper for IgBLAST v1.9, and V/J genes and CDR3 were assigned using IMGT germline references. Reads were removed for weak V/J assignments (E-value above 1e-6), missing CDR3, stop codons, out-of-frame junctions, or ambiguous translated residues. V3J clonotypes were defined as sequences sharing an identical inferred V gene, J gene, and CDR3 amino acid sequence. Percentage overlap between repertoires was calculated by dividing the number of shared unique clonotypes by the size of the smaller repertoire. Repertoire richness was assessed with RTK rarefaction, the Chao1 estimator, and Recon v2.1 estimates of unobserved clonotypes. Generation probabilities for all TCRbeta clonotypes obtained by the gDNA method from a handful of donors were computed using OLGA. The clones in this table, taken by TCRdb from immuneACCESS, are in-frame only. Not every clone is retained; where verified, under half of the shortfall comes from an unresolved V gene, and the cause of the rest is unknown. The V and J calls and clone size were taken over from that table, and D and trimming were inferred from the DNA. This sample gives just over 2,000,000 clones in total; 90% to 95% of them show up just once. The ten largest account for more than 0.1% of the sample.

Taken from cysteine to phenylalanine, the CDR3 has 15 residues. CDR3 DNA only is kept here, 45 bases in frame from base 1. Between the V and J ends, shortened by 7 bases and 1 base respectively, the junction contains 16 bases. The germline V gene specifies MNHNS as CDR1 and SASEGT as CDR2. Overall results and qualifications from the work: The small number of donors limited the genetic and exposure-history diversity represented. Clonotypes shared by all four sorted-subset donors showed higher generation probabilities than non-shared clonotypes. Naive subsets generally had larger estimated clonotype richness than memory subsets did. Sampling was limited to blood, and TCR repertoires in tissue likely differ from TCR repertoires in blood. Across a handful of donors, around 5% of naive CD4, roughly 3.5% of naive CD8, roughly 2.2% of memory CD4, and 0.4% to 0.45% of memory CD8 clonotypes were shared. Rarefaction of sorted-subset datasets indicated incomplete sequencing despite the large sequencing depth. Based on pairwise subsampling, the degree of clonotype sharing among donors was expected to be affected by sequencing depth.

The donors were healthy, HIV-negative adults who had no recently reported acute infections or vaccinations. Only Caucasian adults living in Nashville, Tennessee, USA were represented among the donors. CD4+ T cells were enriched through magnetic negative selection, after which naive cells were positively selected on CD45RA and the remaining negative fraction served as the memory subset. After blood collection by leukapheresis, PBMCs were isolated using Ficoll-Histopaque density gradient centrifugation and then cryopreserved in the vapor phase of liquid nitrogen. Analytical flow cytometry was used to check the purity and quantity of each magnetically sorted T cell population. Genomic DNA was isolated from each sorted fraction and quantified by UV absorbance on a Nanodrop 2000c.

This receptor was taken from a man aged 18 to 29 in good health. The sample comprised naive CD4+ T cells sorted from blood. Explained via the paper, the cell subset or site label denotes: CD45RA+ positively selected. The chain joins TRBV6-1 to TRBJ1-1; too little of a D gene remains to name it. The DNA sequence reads TGTGCCAGCAATCCGGGAAGTCGGAGGAACACTGAAGCTTTCTTT. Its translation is CASNPGSRRNTEAFF.